This is a list of T cell receptor beta chains from one sample in a study of radiotherapy plus CTLA-4 blockade in lung cancer. Sequencing used immunoSEQ multiplex PCR; TCRdb keeps in-frame clones, though not all of them. The repertoire holds about 51,000 clones, with 75% to 85% as singletons. Specimen: peripheral blood, collected from a patient treated with radiotherapy plus ipilimumab. The receptors were gathered from a human donor with non-small cell lung cancer who had a complete response to radiotherapy plus ipilimumab. Both conserved end residues are part of each CDR3. D genes are given only for firm matches. Clone size appears in some rows only: once, few, many, or a class for an expanded clone.

d_gene | j_gene | v_gene | abundance | CDR3aa | CDR3nt
TRBD1 | TRBJ1-5 | TRBV5-1 | . | CASSEQGAQQPQHF | TGCGCCAGCAGCGAACAGGGGGCGCAACAGCCCCAGCATTTT
TRBD2 | TRBJ2-1 | TRBV20-1 | . | CSGGLADEQFF | TGCAGTGGGGGACTAGCGGATGAGCAGTTCTTC
TRBD1 | TRBJ2-5 | TRBV18 | . | CASSSSTGTGKETQYF | TGTGCCAGCTCATCGTCCACCGGGACAGGGAAGGAGACCCAGTACTTC
TRBD1 | TRBJ2-3 | TRBV7-2 | . | CASSLDPGGDTQYF | TGTGCCAGCAGCTTGGATCCAGGGGGAGATACGCAGTATTTT
. | TRBJ1-6 | TRBV30 | . | CAWSVLYNSPLHF | TGTGCCTGGAGTGTCTTATATAATTCACCCCTCCACTTT
TRBD2 | TRBJ2-3 | TRBV7-2 | . | CASSPTSGGAGTDTQYF | TGTGCCAGCAGCCCAACTAGCGGGGGGGCGGGCACAGATACGCAGTATTTT
. | TRBJ2-7 | TRBV11-2 | . | CASSSFGVEQYF | TGTGCCAGCAGCTCGTTCGGGGTTGAGCAGTACTTC
TRBD1 | TRBJ1-2 | TRBV7-2 | . | CASSSRDSSYGYTF | TGTGCCAGCAGCTCTCGGGACAGCTCGTATGGCTACACCTTC
TRBD2 | TRBJ2-1 | TRBV11-2 | . | CASSRGGDPSAFF | TGTGCCAGCAGCCGGGGAGGGGATCCTTCAGCGTTCTTC
TRBD1 | TRBJ1-1 | TRBV4-3 | . | CASSRGGTDNTEAFF | TGCGCCAGCAGCCGGGGCGGGACAGACAACACTGAAGCTTTCTTT
TRBD2 | TRBJ2-3 | TRBV19 | . | CASSISAGGGDTQYF | TGTGCCAGTAGTATATCGGCCGGGGGGGGCGATACGCAGTATTTT
. | TRBJ2-7 | TRBV2 | . | CASNRGAAYEQYF | TGTGCCAGCAATCGGGGGGCAGCCTACGAGCAGTACTTC
TRBD2 | TRBJ2-1 | TRBV5-1 | . | CASSPTGLAGSYNEQFF | TGCGCCAGCAGCCCAACGGGACTAGCGGGATCCTACAATGAGCAGTTCTTC
. | TRBJ1-5 | TRBV7-2 | . | CASSRQGNQPQHF | TGTGCCAGCAGCCGACAGGGCAATCAGCCCCAGCATTTT
. | TRBJ1-3 | TRBV4-1 | few | CASSQVERSAGNTIYF | TGCGCCAGCAGCCAAGTCGAAAGATCGGCTGGAAACACCATATATTTT
TRBD1 | TRBJ2-7 | TRBV2 | . | CASRWDSSYEQYF | TGTGCCAGCAGGTGGGACAGCTCCTACGAGCAGTACTTC
. | TRBJ2-2 | TRBV2 | . | CASSKTETGTGELFF | TGTGCCAGCAGTAAAACAGAAACAGGCACCGGGGAGCTGTTTTTT
TRBD1 | TRBJ1-1 | TRBV6-6 | . | CASRPTGATEAFF | TGTGCCAGCAGACCTACAGGGGCGACTGAAGCTTTCTTT
. | TRBJ2-3 | TRBV5-6 | few | CASSPQGFAQGDTQYF | TGTGCCAGCAGCCCCCAGGGCTTCGCGCAGGGAGATACGCAGTATTTT
. | TRBJ2-1 | TRBV10-3 | . | CAISGLADNEQFF | TGTGCCATCAGTGGATTAGCAGACAATGAGCAGTTCTTC
. | TRBJ2-1 | TRBV5-1 | once | CASFQGFNNEQFF | TGCGCCAGCTTTCAGGGTTTTAACAATGAGCAGTTCTTC
. | TRBJ2-2 | TRBV7-9 | . | CASSLLKDRILNTGELFF | TGTGCCAGCAGCCTCCTTAAAGACAGGATCCTAAACACCGGGGAGCTGTTTTTT
. | TRBJ2-1 | TRBV9 | . | CASSVGQGYNEQFF | TGTGCCAGCAGCGTAGGGCAGGGGTACAATGAGCAGTTCTTC
. | TRBJ1-2 | TRBV15 | . | CATSRDRQGAGYTF | TGTGCCACCAGCAGAGATCGGCAGGGTGCAGGCTACACCTTC
. | TRBJ2-1 | TRBV6-5 | few | CASSALAYNEQFF | TGTGCCAGCAGTGCACTAGCATACAATGAGCAGTTCTTC
. | TRBJ2-2 | TRBV10-3 | once | CAIQPGLKNTGELFF | TGTGCCATTCAACCGGGACTGAAGAACACCGGGGAGCTGTTTTTT
TRBD1 | TRBJ2-3 | TRBV2 | . | CAEQNRGSTDTQYF | TGTGCCGAACAAAACAGGGGAAGCACAGATACGCAGTATTTT
TRBD2 | TRBJ2-2 | TRBV10-3 | . | CAISGRTGGTGELFF | TGTGCCATCAGTGGAAGGACGGGAGGTACCGGGGAGCTGTTTTTT
. | TRBJ2-4 | TRBV2 | . | CASRRGEAKNIQYF | TGTGCCAGCAGGCGGGGAGAGGCCAAAAACATTCAGTACTTC
TRBD1 | TRBJ2-2 | TRBV27 | . | CASSFRQGANTGELFF | TGTGCCAGCAGTTTTCGACAGGGGGCTAATACCGGGGAGCTGTTTTTT
TRBD1 | TRBJ2-2 | TRBV19 | . | CASSTTGNGELFF | TGTGCCAGTAGTACGACAGGGAACGGGGAGCTGTTTTTT
. | TRBJ1-2 | TRBV28 | . | CATLHGRGRGYTF | TGTGCCACCCTACACGGCAGGGGCCGAGGCTACACCTTC
. | TRBJ2-5 | TRBV21-1 | few | CASSSSDRGKKTQYF | TGTGCCAGCAGCTCGAGCGACAGGGGTAAAAAGACCCAGTACTTC
. | TRBJ2-6 | TRBV7-2 | . | CASSPQWQGSGANVLTF | TGTGCCAGCAGCCCCCAATGGCAGGGCTCTGGGGCCAACGTCCTGACTTTC
TRBD2 | TRBJ2-1 | TRBV12-5 | . | CASGPDSAGRGGFYNEQFF | TGTGCTAGTGGGCCCGATTCGGCGGGGCGCGGGGGGTTTTACAATGAGCAGTTCTTC
. | TRBJ1-2 | TRBV7-2 | . | CAGSEGRAYGYTF | TGTGCCGGCAGCGAGGGCCGCGCCTATGGCTACACCTTC
. | TRBJ2-7 | TRBV7-6 | . | CASSPGRGKSYEQYF | TGTGCCAGCAGCCCCGGACGGGGAAAGTCCTACGAGCAGTACTTC
TRBD1 | TRBJ1-2 | TRBV2 | . | CASSGTGKDGYTF | TGTGCCAGCAGTGGGACAGGGAAGGATGGCTACACCTTC
. | TRBJ2-2 | TRBV10-3 | medium-sized | CALGADNTGELFF | TGTGCCCTTGGGGCGGATAACACCGGGGAGCTGTTTTTT
. | TRBJ1-6 | TRBV5-6 | . | CASSLQPGLRSPLHF | TGTGCCAGCAGCTTGCAGCCAGGGTTAAGATCACCCCTCCACTTT
. | TRBJ2-1 | TRBV29-1 | once | CSVGLPDSNEQFF | TGCAGCGTTGGACTTCCAGATTCGAATGAGCAGTTCTTC
. | TRBJ1-1 | TRBV18 | few | CASSPPWSTEAFF | TGTGCCAGCTCACCACCTTGGAGCACTGAAGCTTTCTTT
TRBD2 | TRBJ2-3 | TRBV7-8 | . | CASSLARGGSTDTQYF | TGTGCCAGCAGCTTAGCGCGGGGGGGGAGCACAGATACGCAGTATTTT
TRBD2 | TRBJ2-5 | TRBV11-3 | few | CASSSRLAGSQETQYF | TGTGCCAGCAGCTCGAGACTAGCGGGAAGCCAAGAGACCCAGTACTTC
. | TRBJ2-1 | TRBV9 | . | CASSVGQSSYNEQFF | TGTGCCAGCAGCGTCGGACAGAGCTCCTACAATGAGCAGTTCTTC
. | TRBJ2-1 | TRBV14 | . | CASSQSGVTKQFF | TGTGCCAGCAGCCAATCGGGAGTCACCAAGCAGTTCTTC
. | TRBJ1-1 | TRBV5-4 | . | CASSPTRQNTEAFF | TGTGCCAGCAGCCCAACGAGACAGAACACTGAAGCTTTCTTT